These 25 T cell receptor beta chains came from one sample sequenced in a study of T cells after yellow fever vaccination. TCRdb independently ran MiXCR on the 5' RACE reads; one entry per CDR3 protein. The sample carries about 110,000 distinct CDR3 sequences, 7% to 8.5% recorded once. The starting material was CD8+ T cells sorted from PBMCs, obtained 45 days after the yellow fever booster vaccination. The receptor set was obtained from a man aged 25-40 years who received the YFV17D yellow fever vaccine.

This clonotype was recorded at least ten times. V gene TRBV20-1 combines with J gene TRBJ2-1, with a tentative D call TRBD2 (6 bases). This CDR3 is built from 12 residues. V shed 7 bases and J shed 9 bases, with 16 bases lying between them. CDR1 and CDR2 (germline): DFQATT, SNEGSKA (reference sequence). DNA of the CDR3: TGCAGTGTAACGGGCGGAGGGAGTGAGCAGTTCTTC. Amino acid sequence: CSVTGGGSEQFF.

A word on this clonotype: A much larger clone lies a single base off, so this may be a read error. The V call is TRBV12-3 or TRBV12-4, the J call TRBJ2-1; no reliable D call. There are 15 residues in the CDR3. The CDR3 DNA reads TGTGCCATCAGTTTAGCTCTGGGTCGGTCCAATGAGCAGTTCTTC. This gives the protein CAISLALGRSNEQFF.

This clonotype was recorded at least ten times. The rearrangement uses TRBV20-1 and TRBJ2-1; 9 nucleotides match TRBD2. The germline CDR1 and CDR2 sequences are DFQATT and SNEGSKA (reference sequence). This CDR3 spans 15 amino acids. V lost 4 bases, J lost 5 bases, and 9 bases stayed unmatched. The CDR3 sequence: CSAILSGSKNNEQFF. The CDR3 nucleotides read TGCAGTGCTATTCTTAGCGGGAGCAAGAACAATGAGCAGTTCTTC.

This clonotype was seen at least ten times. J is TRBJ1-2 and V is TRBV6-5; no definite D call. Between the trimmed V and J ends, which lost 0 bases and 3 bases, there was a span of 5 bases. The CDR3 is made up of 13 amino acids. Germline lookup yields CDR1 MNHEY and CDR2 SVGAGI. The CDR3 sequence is CASSYSNYYGYTF. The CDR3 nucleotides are TGTGCCAGCAGTTACTCGAACTACTATGGCTACACCTTC.

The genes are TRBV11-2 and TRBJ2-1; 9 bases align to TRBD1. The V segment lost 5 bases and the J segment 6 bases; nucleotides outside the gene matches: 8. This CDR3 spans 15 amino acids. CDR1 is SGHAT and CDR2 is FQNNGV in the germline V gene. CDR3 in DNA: TGTGCCAGCAGCAACCGGGACAGGGTAGTCAATGAGCAGTTCTTC. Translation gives CASSNRDRVVNEQFF.

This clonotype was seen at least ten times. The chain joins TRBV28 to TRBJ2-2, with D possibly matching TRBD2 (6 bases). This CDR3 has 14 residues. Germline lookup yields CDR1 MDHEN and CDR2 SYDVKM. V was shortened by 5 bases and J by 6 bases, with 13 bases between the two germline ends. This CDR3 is CASSHTGVSGELFF. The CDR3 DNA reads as TGTGCCAGCAGTCACACGGGAGTCTCCGGGGAGCTGTTTTTT.

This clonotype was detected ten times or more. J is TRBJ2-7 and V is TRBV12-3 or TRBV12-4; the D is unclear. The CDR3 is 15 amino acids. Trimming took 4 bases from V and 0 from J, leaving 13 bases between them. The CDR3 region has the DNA TGTGCCAGCAGTTCCGGAGCAGAGAGCTCCTACGAGCAGTACTTC. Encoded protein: CASSSGAESSYEQYF.

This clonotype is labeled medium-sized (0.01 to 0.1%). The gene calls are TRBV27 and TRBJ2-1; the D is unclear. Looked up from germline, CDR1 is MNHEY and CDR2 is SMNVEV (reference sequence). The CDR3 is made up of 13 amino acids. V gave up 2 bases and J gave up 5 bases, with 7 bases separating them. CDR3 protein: CASSLGRNNEQFF. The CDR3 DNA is TGTGCCAGCAGTTTAGGCAGGAACAATGAGCAGTTCTTC.

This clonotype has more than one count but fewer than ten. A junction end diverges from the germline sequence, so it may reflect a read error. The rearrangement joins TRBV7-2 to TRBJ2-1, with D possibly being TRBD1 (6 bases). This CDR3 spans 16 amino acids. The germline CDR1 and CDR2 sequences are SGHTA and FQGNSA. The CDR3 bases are TGTGCCAGCAGCACCTTCACAGGGAAATCCTCCAATGAGCAGTTCTTC. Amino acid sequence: CASSTFTGKSSNEQFF.

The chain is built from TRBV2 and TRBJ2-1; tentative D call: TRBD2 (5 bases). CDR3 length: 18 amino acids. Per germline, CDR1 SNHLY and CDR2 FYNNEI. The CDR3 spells CTCSPPQASSHPDYEQFF. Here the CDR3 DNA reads TGTACCTGCAGTCCTCCTCAGGCTAGTTCGCACCCGGACTATGAGCAGTTCTTC.

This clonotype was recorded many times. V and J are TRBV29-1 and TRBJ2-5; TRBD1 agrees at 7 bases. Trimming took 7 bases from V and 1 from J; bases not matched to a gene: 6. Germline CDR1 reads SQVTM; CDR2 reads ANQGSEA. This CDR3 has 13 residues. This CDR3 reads CSAYRDSQETQYF. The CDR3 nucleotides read TGCAGCGCCTACCGGGACAGCCAAGAGACCCAGTACTTC.

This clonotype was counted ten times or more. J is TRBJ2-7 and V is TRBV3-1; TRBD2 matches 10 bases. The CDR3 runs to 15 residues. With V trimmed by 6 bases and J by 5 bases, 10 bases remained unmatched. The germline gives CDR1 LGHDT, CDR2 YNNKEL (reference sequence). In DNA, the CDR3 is TGTGCCAGCAGAAAATCACTAGCGGGATACGACGAGCAGTACTTC. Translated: CASRKSLAGYDEQYF.

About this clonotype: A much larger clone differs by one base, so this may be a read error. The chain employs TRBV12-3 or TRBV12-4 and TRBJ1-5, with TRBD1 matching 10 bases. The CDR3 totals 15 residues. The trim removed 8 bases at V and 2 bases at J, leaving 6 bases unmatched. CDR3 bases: TGTGCCAGCGGCCAGACAGGGGGCCGCAATCAGCCCCAGCATTTT. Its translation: CASGQTGGRNQPQHF.

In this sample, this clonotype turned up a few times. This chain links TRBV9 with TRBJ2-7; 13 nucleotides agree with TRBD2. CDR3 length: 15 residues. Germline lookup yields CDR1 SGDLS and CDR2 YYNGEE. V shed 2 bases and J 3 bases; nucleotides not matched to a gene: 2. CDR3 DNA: TGTGCCAGCAGCGTGGGACTAGCGGGACACTACGAGCAGTACTTC. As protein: CASSVGLAGHYEQYF.

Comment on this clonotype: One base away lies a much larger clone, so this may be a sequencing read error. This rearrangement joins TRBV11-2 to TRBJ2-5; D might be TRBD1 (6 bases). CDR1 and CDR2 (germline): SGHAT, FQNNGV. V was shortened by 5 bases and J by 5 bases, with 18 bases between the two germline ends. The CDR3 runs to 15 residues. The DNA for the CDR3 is TGTGCCAGCAGCGTTGGGGCTAGGGGGAGTGAGACCCAGTACTTC. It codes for CASSVGARGSETQYF.

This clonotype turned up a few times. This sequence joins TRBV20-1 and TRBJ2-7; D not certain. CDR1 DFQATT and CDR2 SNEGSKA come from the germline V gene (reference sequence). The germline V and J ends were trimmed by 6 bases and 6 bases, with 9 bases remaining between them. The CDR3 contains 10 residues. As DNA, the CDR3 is TGCAGTGCAGCCCTTGGCGAGCAGTACTTC. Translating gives CSAALGEQYF.

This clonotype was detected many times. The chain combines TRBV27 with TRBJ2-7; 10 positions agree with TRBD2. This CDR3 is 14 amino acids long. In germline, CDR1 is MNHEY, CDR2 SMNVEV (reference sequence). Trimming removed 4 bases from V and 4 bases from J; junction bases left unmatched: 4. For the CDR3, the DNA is TGTGCCAGCAGTTACGCTAGCGGGAGTTACGAGCAGTACTTC. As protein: CASSYASGSYEQYF.

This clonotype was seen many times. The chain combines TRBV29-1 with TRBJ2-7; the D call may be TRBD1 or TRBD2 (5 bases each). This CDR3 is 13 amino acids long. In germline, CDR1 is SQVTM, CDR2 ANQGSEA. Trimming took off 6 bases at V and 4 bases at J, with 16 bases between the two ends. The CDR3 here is CSVARGDGYEQYF. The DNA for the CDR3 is TGCAGCGTCGCAAGAGGGGATGGTTACGAGCAGTACTTC.

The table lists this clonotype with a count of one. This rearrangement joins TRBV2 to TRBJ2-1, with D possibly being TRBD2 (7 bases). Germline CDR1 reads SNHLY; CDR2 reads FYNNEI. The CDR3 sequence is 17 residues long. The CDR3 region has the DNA TGTACCTTCAGCCCCTCGGGGGGCGGGGGCATCTACAATGAGCAGTTCTTC. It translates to CTFSPSGGGGIYNEQFF.

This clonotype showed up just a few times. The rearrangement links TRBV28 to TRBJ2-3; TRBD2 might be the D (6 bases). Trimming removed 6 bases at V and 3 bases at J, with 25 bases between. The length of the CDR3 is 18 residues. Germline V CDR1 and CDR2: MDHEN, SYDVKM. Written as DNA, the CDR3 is TGTGCCAGCAGCTACAACCCCCAATCCGGGAGTGCGACAGATACGCAGTATTTT. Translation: CASSYNPQSGSATDTQYF.

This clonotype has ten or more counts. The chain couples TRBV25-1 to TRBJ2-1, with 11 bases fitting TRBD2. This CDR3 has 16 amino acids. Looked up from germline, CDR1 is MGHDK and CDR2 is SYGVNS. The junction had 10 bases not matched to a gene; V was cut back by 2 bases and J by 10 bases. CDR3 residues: CASSEKGLAEFEEQFF. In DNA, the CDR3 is TGTGCCAGCAGTGAAAAGGGACTAGCGGAATTTGAAGAGCAGTTCTTC.

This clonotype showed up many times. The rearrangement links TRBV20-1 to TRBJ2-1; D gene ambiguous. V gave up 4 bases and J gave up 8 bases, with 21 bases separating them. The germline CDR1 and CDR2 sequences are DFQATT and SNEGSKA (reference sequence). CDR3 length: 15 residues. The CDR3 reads CSAKLIVGNSHEQFF. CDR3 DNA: TGCAGTGCTAAGCTAATTGTCGGCAATTCGCATGAGCAGTTCTTC.

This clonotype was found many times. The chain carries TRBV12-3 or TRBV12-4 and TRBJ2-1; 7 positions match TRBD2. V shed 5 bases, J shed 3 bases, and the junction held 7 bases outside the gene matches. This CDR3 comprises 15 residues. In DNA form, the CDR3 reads TGTGCCAGCAGTGGAACGAGCGGGAACTACAATGAGCAGTTCTTC. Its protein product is CASSGTSGNYNEQFF.

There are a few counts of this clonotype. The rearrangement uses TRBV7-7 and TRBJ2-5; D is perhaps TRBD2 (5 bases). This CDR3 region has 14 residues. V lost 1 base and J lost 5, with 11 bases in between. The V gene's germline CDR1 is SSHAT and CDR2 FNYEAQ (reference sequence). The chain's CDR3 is CASSLGGVGETQYF. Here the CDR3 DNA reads TGTGCCAGCAGCTTAGGGGGAGTGGGGGAGACCCAGTACTTC.

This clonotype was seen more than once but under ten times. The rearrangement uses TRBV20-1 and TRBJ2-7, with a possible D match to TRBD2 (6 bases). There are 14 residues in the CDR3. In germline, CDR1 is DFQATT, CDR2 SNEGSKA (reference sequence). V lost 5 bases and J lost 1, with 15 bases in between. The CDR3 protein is CSAPPGLASYEQYF. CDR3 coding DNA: TGCAGTGCTCCACCGGGACTTGCGTCCTACGAGCAGTACTTC.